This is a list of T cell receptor beta chains from one sample in a study of T-cell reconstitution after alpha-beta-depleted transplantation in children. TCRdb re-analysed the PCR reads in MiXCR, keeping a single row per CDR3 protein. The repertoire has about 78,000 distinct CDR3 sequences, 14% of them found once; the top ten carry 27%. Here the sequenced sample was PBMCs, mostly from graft donor cells, taken 180 days after TCRalphabeta/CD19-depleted stem cell transplant. The receptors here all came from a male patient between 2 and 15 years old who had a stem cell transplant for acute lymphoblastic leukemia, so the T cells may come from the graft donor. The CDR3 runs from the conserved cysteine through the conserved F or W. A D gene is named only where the DNA matches it firmly. For some rows the clone size is stated as once, few or many, or as a class when expanded; others skip it.

>-|TRBJ1-5|TRBV20-1|-
CGSGGLAPQHF
TGCGGTTCGGGGGGACTTGCGCCCCAGCATTTT
>TRBD1|TRBJ1-5|TRBV29-1|few
CSVGTAYNQPQHF
TGCAGCGTAGGGACAGCTTACAATCAGCCCCAGCATTTT
>TRBD2|TRBJ2-3|TRBV7-2|many
CASSLFAGGWEDTQYF
TGTGCCAGCAGCTTATTTGCGGGGGGATGGGAAGATACGCAGTATTTT
>-|TRBJ2-1|TRBV12-3/TRBV12-4|many
CASSLVAGYNEQFF
TGTGCCAGCAGTTTAGTAGCAGGTTACAATGAGCAGTTCTTC
>TRBD2|TRBJ2-7|TRBV20-1|few
CSARDLPGPRGGEQYF
TGCAGTGCTAGAGATCTCCCGGGGCCGCGCGGGGGAGAGCAGTACTTC
>-|TRBJ1-1|TRBV20-1|few
CSVKTGNTEAFF
TGCAGTGTAAAGACAGGGAACACTGAAGCTTTCTTT
>-|TRBJ1-1|TRBV10-2|many
CASSEVYEAFF
TGCGCCAGCAGTGAGGTTTATGAAGCTTTCTTT
>TRBD1|TRBJ2-1|TRBV20-1|few
CSASPWTGNLNEQFF
TGCAGTGCCTCCCCCTGGACAGGGAATTTAAATGAGCAGTTCTTC
>TRBD1|TRBJ1-2|TRBV6-5|-
CASSPGQAGYGYTF
TGTGCCAGCAGTCCCGGACAGGCCGGCTATGGCTACACCTTC
>-|TRBJ2-1|TRBV12-3/TRBV12-4|few
CASSLRPSSYEQFF
TGTGCCAGCAGCTTGCGTCCTAGCTCCTATGAGCAGTTCTTC
>TRBD1|TRBJ1-5|TRBV28|-
CASSFGTDNQPQHF
TGTGCCAGCAGTTTTGGGACAGACAATCAGCCCCAGCATTTT
>-|TRBJ2-7|TRBV20-1|many
CSASPHRVRVEQYF
TGCAGTGCTAGCCCCCACAGGGTTAGGGTCGAGCAGTACTTC
>TRBD1|TRBJ2-6|TRBV7-2|few
CASSSDRASGANVLTF
TGTGCCAGCAGCTCGGACAGGGCATCAGGGGCCAACGTCCTGACTTTC
>-|TRBJ2-7|TRBV20-1|many
CSARGGGNPYEQYF
TGCAGTGCTCGGGGCGGCGGGAATCCCTACGAGCAGTACTTC
>-|TRBJ2-3|TRBV20-1|-
CSARKRDTQYF
TGCAGTGCGAGAAAGAGAGATACGCAGTATTTT
>TRBD2|TRBJ2-7|TRBV25-1|many
CASSVGLAGASEQYF
TGTGCCAGCAGTGTGGGACTAGCGGGAGCTTCCGAGCAGTACTTC
>-|TRBJ1-2|TRBV9|-
CASSAGSYGYTF
TGTGCCAGCAGCGCTGGGAGCTATGGCTACACCTTC
>-|TRBJ1-5|TRBV6-1|few
CASSEYRPDQPQHF
TGTGCCAGCAGTGAATACAGGCCAGATCAGCCCCAGCATTTT
>TRBD1|TRBJ1-5|TRBV20-1|few
CSLRDRGFQPQHF
TGCAGTTTACGGGACAGGGGATTTCAGCCCCAGCATTTT
>-|TRBJ1-5|TRBV5-6|few
CASSLTGRQQPQHF
TGTGCCAGCAGCTTGACGGGCCGACAGCAGCCCCAGCATTTT
>TRBD1|TRBJ1-5|TRBV6-2/TRBV6-3|few
CASSYSKDPDRGVASNQPQHF
TGTGCCAGCAGTTACTCGAAAGATCCGGACAGGGGTGTTGCAAGCAATCAGCCCCAGCATTTT
>-|TRBJ2-7|TRBV7-9|few
CASSLHRALGEQYF
TGTGCCAGCAGCTTGCACAGGGCCTTGGGAGAGCAGTACTTC
>TRBD1|TRBJ2-1|TRBV20-1|-
CSASDGTGVYEQFF
TGCAGTGCTAGCGACGGGACAGGGGTCTATGAGCAGTTCTTC
>TRBD1|TRBJ1-2|TRBV20-1|few
CSALDRGRGGYTF
TGCAGTGCCTTGGACAGGGGCAGGGGTGGCTACACCTTC
>-|TRBJ1-5|TRBV7-2|-
CASSSMTGDQPQHF
TGTGCCAGCAGCTCCATGACAGGTGATCAGCCCCAGCATTTT
>-|TRBJ1-2|TRBV6-5|-
CATRQDGGYTF
TGTGCCACCCGACAGGACGGTGGCTACACCTTC
>-|TRBJ1-1|TRBV12-3/TRBV12-4|-
CASLGGMRADTEAFF
TGTGCCAGTCTGGGTGGGATGAGAGCGGACACTGAAGCTTTCTTT
>-|TRBJ2-7|TRBV20-1|few
CSAPTSSAYEQYF
TGCAGTGCACCAACTAGCTCTGCCTACGAGCAGTACTTC
>TRBD2|TRBJ2-3|TRBV10-3|few
CATAQGLAGFTDTQYF
TGTGCCACCGCCCAGGGCCTAGCGGGCTTCACAGATACGCAGTATTTT
>TRBD2|TRBJ2-7|TRBV11-2|-
CASSFLPKASGRAREQYF
TGTGCCAGCAGCTTTCTCCCTAAGGCTAGCGGGAGGGCGAGGGAGCAGTACTTC
>TRBD1|TRBJ2-4|TRBV2|-
CASSEARYRGSIQYF
TGTGCCAGCAGTGAAGCGCGTTACAGGGGAAGCATTCAGTACTTC
>-|TRBJ2-1|TRBV4-2|-
CASSRGGVSYNEQFF
TGTGCCAGCTCCCGAGGCGGGGTCTCCTACAATGAGCAGTTCTTC
>-|TRBJ2-7|TRBV18|medium-sized
CASSPRGEQYF
TGTGCCAGCTCACCGAGGGGCGAGCAGTACTTC
>TRBD2|TRBJ2-1|TRBV5-6|-
CPSSLVSTVFLAGQFF
TGTCCCAGCAGCTTGGTCTCGACAGTATTCCTAGCGGGGCAGTTCTTC
>TRBD2|TRBJ2-1|TRBV5-1|many
CASTRTSGYNEQFF
TGCGCCAGCACGCGGACTAGCGGCTACAATGAGCAGTTCTTC
>-|TRBJ2-7|TRBV19|once
CASGFGSTYEQYF
TGTGCCAGCGGGTTCGGGTCCACCTACGAGCAGTACTTC
>-|TRBJ2-7|TRBV29-1|once
CSVEEYHSNSYEQYF
TGCAGCGTGGAAGAGTACCACTCGAACTCCTACGAGCAGTACTTC
>TRBD2|TRBJ2-1|TRBV6-1|-
CASSLGGATYNEQFF
TGTGCCAGCAGTCTCGGGGGGGCCACCTACAATGAGCAGTTCTTC
>-|TRBJ2-1|TRBV5-1|few
CASSLLKSGPIYNEQFF
TGCGCCAGCAGCTTGCTGAAGAGCGGGCCGATTTACAATGAGCAGTTCTTC
>-|TRBJ1-3|TRBV2|-
CASSVYPHSGNTIYF
TGTGCCAGCAGCGTATATCCCCACTCTGGAAACACCATATATTTT
>-|TRBJ1-2|TRBV10-3|few
CAISERTGEANYGYTF
TGTGCCATCAGTGAGCGGACCGGGGAGGCTAACTATGGCTACACCTTC
>-|TRBJ2-1|TRBV11-1|-
CASSYHKAYNEQFF
TGTGCCAGCAGCTACCACAAGGCATACAATGAGCAGTTCTTC
>-|TRBJ2-1|TRBV5-1|few
CASSLGVQSSYNEQFF
TGCGCCAGCAGCTTGGGGGTCCAGAGCTCCTACAATGAGCAGTTCTTC
>-|TRBJ1-2|TRBV28|-
CASSPDRYGYTF
TGTGCCAGCAGCCCCGACAGATATGGCTACACCTTC
>-|TRBJ2-7|TRBV11-2|-
CASSLHSLTYEQYF
TGTGCCAGCAGCTTACACAGTCTCACCTACGAGCAGTACTTC
>-|TRBJ2-7|TRBV5-1|-
CASSLPGPLSYEQYF
TGCGCCAGCAGCTTACCAGGGCCTCTCTCCTACGAGCAGTACTTC